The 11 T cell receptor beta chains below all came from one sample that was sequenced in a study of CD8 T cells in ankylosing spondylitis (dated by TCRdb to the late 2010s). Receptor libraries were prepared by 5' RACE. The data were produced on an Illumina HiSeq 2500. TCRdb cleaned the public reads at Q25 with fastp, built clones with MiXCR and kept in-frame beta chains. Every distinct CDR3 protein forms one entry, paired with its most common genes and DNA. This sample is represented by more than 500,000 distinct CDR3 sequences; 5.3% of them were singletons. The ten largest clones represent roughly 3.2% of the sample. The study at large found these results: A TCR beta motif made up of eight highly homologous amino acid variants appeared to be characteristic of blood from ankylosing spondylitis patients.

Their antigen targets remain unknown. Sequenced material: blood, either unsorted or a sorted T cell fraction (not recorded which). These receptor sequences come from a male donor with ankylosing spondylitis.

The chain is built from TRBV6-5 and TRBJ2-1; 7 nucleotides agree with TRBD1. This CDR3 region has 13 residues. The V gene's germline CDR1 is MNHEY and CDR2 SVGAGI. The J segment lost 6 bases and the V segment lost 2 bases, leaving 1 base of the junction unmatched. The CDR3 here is CASSYTGANEQFF. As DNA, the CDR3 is TGTGCCAGCAGTTACACAGGGGCCAATGAGCAGTTCTTC.

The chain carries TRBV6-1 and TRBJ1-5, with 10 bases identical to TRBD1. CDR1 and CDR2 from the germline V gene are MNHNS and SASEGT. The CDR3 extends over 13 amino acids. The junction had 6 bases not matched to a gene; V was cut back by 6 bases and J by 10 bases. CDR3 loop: CASRRQGAPPQHF. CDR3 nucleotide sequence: TGTGCCAGCAGGAGACAGGGGGCGCCCCCCCAGCATTTT.

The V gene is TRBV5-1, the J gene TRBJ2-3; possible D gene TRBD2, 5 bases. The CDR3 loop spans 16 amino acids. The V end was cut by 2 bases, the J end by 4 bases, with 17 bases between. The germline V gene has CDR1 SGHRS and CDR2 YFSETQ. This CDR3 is CASSLRALGGADTQYF. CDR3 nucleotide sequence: TGCGCCAGCAGCTTACGGGCCCTAGGAGGCGCAGATACGCAGTATTTT. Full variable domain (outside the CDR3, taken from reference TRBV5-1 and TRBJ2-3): KAGVTQTPRYLIKTRGQQVTLSCSPISGHRSVSWYQQTPGQGLQFLFEYFSETQRNKGNFPGRFSGRQFSNSRSEMNVSTLELGDSALYLCASSLRALGGADTQYFGPGTRLTVL.

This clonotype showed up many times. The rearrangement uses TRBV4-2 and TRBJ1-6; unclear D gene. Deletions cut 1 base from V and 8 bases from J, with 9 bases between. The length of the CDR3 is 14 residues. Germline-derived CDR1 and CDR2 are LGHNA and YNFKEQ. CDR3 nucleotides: TGTGCCAGCAGCCAAGGACGGACCGATTCACCCCTCCACTTT. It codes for CASSQGRTDSPLHF.

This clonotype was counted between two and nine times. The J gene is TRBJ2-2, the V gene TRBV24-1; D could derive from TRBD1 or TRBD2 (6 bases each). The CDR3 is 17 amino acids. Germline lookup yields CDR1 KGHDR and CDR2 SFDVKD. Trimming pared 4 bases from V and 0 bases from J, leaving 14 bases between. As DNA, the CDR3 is TGTGCCACCAGTGAGGAGGGGGGCCCTCCGAACACCGGGGAGCTGTTTTTT. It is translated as CATSEEGGPPNTGELFF.

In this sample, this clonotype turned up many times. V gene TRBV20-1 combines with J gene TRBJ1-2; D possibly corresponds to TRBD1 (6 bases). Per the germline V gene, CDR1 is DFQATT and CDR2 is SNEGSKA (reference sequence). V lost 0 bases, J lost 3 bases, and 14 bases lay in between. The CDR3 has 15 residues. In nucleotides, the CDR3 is TGCAGTGCTAGAGACTTCCCCAGGGGCGACTATGGCTACACCTTC. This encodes CSARDFPRGDYGYTF.

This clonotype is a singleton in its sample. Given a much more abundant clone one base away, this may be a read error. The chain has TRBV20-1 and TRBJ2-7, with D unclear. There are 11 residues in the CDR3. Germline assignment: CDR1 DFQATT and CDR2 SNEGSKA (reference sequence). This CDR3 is CSAAYNYEKYF. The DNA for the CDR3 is TGCAGTGCCGCATACAACTACGAGAAGTACTTC.

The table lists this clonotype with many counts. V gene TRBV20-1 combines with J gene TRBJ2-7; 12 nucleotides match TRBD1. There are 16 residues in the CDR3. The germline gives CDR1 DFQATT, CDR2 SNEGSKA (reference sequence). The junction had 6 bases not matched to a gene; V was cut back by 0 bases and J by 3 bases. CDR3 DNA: TGCAGTGCTAGAGATCCGGGGACAGGGGGCCGCTACGAGCAGTACTTC. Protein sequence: CSARDPGTGGRYEQYF.

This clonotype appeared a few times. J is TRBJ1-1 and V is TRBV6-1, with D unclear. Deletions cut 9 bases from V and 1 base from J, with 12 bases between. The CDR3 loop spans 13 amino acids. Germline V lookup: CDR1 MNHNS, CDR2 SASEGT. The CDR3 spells CASSTDPNTEAFF. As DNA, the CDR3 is TGTGCCAGTTCCACCGACCCGAACACTGAAGCTTTCTTT.

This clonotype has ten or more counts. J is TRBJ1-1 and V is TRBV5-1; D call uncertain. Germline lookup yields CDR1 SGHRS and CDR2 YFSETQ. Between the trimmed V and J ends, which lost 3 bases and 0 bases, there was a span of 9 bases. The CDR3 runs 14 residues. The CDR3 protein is CASSSLTVNTEAFF. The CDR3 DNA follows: TGCGCCAGCAGCTCCCTAACAGTGAACACTGAAGCTTTCTTT.

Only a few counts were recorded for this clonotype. CDR3 amino acids: CASSWDRGNYEQYF. The CDR3 nucleotides read TGTGCCAGCAGTTGGGACAGGGGTAACTACGAGCAGTACTTC. The chain uses TRBV2 and TRBJ2-7, with TRBD1 identical over 10 bases. There are 14 residues in the CDR3. Germline values: CDR1 SNHLY, CDR2 FYNNEI. V shed 5 bases and J 3 bases; nucleotides not matched to a gene: 4.